This TCR beta chain was sequenced in a study of blood T cell repertoires in COVID-19. Trimming took 4 bases from V and 0 from J, leaving 10 bases between them. The CDR3 runs 15 residues. Per the germline V gene, CDR1 is SGDLS and CDR2 is YYNGEE. Clones were sequenced by immunoSEQ multiplex PCR, and TCRdb holds only the in-frame ones, with some missing. The sample holds tens of thousands of clones, 80% to 90% seen once. Material: peripheral blood. This rearrangement joins TRBV9 to TRBJ2-2, with D perhaps matching TRBD1 (6 bases). The TCR originated in a human donor in a cohort sampled during active COVID-19. This chain's CDR3 is CASSPRTANTGELFF. The CDR3 DNA reads TGTGCCAGCAGCCCCAGGACAGCGAACACCGGGGAGCTGTTTTTT.